This T cell receptor beta chain emerged from a study of T cells in Graves' hyperthyroidism and ophthalmopathy. CDR3 size: 13 residues. Looked up from germline, CDR1 is SGHNT and CDR2 is YENEEA. Trimming removed 0 bases at V and 5 bases at J, with 4 bases between. Inclusion characteristics of ophthalmopathy patients comprised a Clinical Activity Score of at least 3, a NOSPECS grade of at least 4, and duration under 3 months. Uncontrolled infection, other autoimmune disease, pregnancy or lactation excluded patients. This clonotype appeared many times. RNA transcripts served as the template for amplifying TCR beta CDR3 regions. TCR CDR3 regions were first amplified by RT-PCR with HTBI primers. TCRdb used MiXCR to reprocess the multiplex PCR reads, holding one entry per CDR3 protein. The sample lists around 500,000 distinct CDR3 sequences; approximately 23% were seen once.

Sequenced: blood. This TCR was sampled from a woman aged 70-85 years with Graves' ophthalmopathy. The chain is built from TRBV11-3 and TRBJ2-2; the D is unclear. CDR3 DNA sequence: TGTGCCAGCAGCTTAGAGGCAACCGGGGAGCTGTTTTTT. Its protein is CASSLEATGELFF.